This TCR beta chain was sequenced during a study of T cells in localized non-small cell lung cancer. General observations from the study: Appearances in adjacent lung were noted for a median about 60 of the top 100 tumor clones.

TCRdb keeps only in-frame clones here, not all; method: immunoSEQ multiplex PCR. Here the sample spans several thousand clones, around 60% being singletons. V dropped 5 bases and J dropped 7; count of bases not matched to a gene: 9. There are 14 residues in the CDR3. Germline lookup yields CDR1 SGHNT and CDR2 YENEEA. This clone rates as medium-sized. The antigen is not known. This chain connects TRBV11-3 to TRBJ2-5; 8 nucleotides line up with TRBD1. Here the sequenced sample was lymph node tissue, taken before any cancer treatment. The receptor was isolated from an older male donor with stage I squamous cell lung carcinoma. Here the CDR3 reads CASSLDRVEGTQYF. CDR3 DNA sequence: TGTGCCAGCAGCCTGGACAGGGTGGAGGGGACCCAGTACTTC. Filled out from reference TRBV11-3 and TRBJ2-5, the complete variable domain reads EAGVVQSPRYKIIEKKQPVAFWCNPISGHNTLYWYLQNLGQGPELLIRYENEEAVDDSQLPKDRFSAERLKGVDSTLKIQPAELGDSAVYLCASSLDRVEGTQYFGPGTRLLVL.